This T cell receptor beta chain was documented in a study of blood T cells in healthy people across ages. General observations from the study: Long-lived donors exceeded aged donors in naive CD4+ cells and diversity. Among T cells, TCR beta diversity per million cells dropped roughly linearly as age rose.

About this clonotype itself: Antigen: not known.

The CDR3 is made up of 15 amino acids. Deletions cut 0 bases from V and 7 bases from J, with 18 bases between. CDR1 is DFQATT, CDR2 SNEGSKA, per germline (reference sequence). Every sample yielded at least 6.5 million isolated PBMCs. A sample-barcoded 5' primer and a J-beta primer mix were used in a second PCR of about 7 to 11 cycles. The template-switch adaptor was a 5' adaptor with 12 random nucleotides. It tagged each cDNA molecule. TCRdb passed the 5' RACE reads through MiXCR, listing each CDR3 protein once. The sample includes about 1.8 million distinct CDR3 sequences, 49% of them seen just once.

V usage is TRBV20-1 and J usage is TRBJ1-2; D gene unclear. Sequencing was carried out using blood. This TCR derives from a middle-aged woman in good health. The CDR3 loop is CSARDSPVLPSGYTF. The CDR3 nucleotides read TGCAGTGCTAGAGATTCCCCCGTCCTCCCCAGTGGCTACACCTTC.